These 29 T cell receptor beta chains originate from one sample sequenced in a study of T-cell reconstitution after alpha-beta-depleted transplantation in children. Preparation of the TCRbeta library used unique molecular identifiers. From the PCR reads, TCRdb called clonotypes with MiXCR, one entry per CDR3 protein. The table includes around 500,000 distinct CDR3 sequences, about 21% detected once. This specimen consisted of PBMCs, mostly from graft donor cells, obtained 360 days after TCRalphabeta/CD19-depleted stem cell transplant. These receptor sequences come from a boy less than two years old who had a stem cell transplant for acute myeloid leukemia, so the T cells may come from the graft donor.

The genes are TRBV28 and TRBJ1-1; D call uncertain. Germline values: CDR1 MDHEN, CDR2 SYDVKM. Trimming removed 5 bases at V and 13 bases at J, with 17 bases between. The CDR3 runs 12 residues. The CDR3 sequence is CASSILEGEVFF. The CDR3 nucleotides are TGTGCCAGCAGTATTCTTGAGGGAGAGGTTTTCTTT.

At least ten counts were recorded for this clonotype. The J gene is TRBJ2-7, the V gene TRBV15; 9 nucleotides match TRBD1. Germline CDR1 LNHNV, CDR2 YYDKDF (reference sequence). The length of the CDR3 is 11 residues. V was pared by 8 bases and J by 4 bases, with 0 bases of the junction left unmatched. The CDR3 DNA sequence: TGTGCCACCGGACAGGGGTACGAGCAGTACGTC. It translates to CATGQGYEQYV.

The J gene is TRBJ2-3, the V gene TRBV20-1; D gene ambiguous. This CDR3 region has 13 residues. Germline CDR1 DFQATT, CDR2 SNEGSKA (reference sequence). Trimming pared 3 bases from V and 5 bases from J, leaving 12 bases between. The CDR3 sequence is CSARPPAIDTQYF. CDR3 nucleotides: TGCAGTGCTAGGCCCCCTGCAATAGATACGCAGTATTTT.

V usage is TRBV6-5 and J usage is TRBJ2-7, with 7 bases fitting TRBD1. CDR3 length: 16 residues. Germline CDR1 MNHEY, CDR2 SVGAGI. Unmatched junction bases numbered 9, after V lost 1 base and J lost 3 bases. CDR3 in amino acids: CASSYFSGTANYEQYF. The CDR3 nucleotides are TGTGCCAGCAGTTACTTTTCCGGGACAGCGAACTACGAGCAGTACTTC.

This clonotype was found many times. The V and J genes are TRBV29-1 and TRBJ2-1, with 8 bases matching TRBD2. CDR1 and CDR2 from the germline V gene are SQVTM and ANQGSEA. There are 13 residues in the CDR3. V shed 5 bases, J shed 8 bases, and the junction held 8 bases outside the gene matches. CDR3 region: CSVSGLAGYEQFF. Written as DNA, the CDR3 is TGCAGCGTTTCCGGACTAGCTGGGTATGAGCAGTTCTTC.

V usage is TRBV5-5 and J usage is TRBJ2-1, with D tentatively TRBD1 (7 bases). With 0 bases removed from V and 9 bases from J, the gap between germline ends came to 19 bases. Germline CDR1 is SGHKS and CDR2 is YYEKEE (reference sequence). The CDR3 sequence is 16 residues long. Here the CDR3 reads CASSLEQGRYIGEQFF. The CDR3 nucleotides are TGTGCCAGCAGCTTGGAACAGGGGAGGTATATTGGTGAGCAGTTCTTC.

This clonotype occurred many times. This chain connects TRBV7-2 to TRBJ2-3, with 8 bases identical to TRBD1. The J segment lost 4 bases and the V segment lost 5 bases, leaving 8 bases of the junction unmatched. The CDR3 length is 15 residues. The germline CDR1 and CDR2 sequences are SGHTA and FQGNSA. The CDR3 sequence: CASSPQGARADTQYF. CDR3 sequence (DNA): TGTGCCAGCAGCCCTCAGGGGGCCAGGGCAGATACGCAGTATTTT.

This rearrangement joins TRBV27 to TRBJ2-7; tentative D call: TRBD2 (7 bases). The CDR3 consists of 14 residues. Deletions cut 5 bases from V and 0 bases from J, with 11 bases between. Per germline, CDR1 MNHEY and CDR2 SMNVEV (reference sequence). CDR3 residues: CASSPAGASYEQYF. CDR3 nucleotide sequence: TGTGCCAGCAGTCCCGCGGGGGCCTCCTACGAGCAGTACTTC.

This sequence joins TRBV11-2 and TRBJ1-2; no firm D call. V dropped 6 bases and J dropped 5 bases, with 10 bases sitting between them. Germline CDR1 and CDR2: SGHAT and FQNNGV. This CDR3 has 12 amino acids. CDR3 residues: CASRGPEYGYTF. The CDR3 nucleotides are TGTGCCAGCAGAGGGCCGGAGTATGGCTACACCTTC.

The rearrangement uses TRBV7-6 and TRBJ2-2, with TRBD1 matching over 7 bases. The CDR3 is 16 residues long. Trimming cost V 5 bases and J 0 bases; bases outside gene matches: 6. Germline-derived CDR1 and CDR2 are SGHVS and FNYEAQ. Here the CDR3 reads CASSTDRPSNTGELFF. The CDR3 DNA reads TGTGCCAGCAGCACGGACAGGCCGTCGAACACCGGGGAGCTGTTTTTT.

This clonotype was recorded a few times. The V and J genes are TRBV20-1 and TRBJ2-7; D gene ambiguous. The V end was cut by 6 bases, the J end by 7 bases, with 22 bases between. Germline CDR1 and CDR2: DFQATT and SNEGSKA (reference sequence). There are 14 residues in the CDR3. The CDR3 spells CSAPQSPMGGEQYF. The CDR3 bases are TGCAGTGCCCCTCAATCCCCCATGGGTGGTGAGCAGTACTTC.

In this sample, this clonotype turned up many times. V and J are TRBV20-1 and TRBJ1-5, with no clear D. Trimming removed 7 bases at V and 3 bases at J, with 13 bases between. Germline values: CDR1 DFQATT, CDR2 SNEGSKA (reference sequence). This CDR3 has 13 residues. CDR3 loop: CSGTDTVNQPQHF. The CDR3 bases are TGCAGTGGAACAGACACTGTCAATCAGCCCCAGCATTTT.

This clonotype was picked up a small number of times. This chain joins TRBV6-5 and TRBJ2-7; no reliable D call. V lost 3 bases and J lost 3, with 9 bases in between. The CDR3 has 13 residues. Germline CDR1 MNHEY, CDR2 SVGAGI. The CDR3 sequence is CASSYGDYYEQYF. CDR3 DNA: TGTGCCAGCAGTTATGGAGATTACTACGAGCAGTACTTC.

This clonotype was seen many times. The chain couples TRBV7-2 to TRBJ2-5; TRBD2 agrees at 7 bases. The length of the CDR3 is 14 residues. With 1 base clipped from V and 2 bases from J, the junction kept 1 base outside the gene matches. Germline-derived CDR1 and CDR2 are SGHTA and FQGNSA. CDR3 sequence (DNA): TGTGCCAGCAGCTTAGGCGGGGGTCAAGAGACCCAGTACTTC. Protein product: CASSLGGGQETQYF.

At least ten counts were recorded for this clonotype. The CDR3 DNA reads as TGCGCCAGCAGCGTGACTACCCCTAGCACAGATACGCAGTATTTT. Translated: CASSVTTPSTDTQYF. The chain carries TRBV5-1 and TRBJ2-3; possible D gene TRBD2, 5 bases. This CDR3 has 15 residues. CDR1 and CDR2 (germline): SGHRS, YFSETQ. The V end was cut by 4 bases, the J end by 0 bases, with 12 bases between.

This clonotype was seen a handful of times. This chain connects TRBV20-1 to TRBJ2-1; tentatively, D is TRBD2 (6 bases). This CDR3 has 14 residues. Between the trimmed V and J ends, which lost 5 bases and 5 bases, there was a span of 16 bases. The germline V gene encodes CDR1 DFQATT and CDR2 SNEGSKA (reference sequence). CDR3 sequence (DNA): TGCAGTGCTCCCTTTCGGAGGGGAAACAATGAGCAGTTCTTC. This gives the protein CSAPFRRGNNEQFF.

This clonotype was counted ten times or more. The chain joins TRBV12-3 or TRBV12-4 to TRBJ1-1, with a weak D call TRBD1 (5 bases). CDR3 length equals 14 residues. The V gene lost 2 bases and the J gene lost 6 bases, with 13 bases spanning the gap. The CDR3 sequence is CASSLRAREAEAFF. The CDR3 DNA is TGTGCCAGCAGTTTACGCGCCAGGGAGGCTGAAGCTTTCTTT.

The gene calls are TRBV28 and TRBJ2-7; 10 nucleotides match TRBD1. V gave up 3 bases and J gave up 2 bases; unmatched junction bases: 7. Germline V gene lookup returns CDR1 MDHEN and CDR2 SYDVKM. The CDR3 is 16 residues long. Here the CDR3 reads CASSFGDRGSPYEQYV. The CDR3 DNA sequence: TGTGCCAGCAGTTTTGGGGACAGGGGCTCTCCCTACGAGCAGTACGTC.

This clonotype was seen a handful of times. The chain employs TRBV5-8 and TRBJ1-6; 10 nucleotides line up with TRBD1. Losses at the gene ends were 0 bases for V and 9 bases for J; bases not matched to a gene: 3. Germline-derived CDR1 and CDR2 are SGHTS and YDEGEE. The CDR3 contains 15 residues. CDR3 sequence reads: CASSLEDRGFSPLHF. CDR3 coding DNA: TGTGCCAGCAGCTTGGAGGACAGGGGGTTTTCACCCCTCCACTTT.

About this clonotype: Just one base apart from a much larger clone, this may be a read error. The CDR3 coding sequence is TGCAGTGCTAGGGTCCCGGACGTCAGCTCTAACTATGGCTACAACTTC. Residues: CSARVPDVSSNYGYNF. This chain uses TRBV20-1 with TRBJ1-2; D is ambiguous. Germline V gene data show CDR1 as DFQATT and CDR2 as SNEGSKA (reference sequence). The CDR3 extends over 16 amino acids.

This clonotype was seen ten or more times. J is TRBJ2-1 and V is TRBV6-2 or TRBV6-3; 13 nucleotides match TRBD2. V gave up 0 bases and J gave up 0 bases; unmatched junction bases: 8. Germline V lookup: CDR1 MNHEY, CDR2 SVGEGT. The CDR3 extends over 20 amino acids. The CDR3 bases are TGTGCCAGCAGTTACTCGAAGGGACTAGCGGGGATGAGCTCCTACAATGAGCAGTTCTTC. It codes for CASSYSKGLAGMSSYNEQFF.

CDR3 DNA: TGTGCCAGCAGTTTGGGACAGGTGACAATGAAGCAGTTCTTC. It encodes CASSLGQVTMKQFF. The chain has TRBV27 and TRBJ2-1; 8 positions match TRBD1. The CDR3 extends over 14 amino acids. CDR1 is MNHEY, CDR2 SMNVEV, per germline (reference sequence). Germline trimming cut 3 bases from V and 11 bases from J; bases unmatched to any gene: 9.

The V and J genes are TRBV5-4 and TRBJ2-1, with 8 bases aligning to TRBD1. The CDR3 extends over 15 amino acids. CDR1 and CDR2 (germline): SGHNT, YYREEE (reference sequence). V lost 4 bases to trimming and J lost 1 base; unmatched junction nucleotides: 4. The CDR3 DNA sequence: TGTGCCAGCAGCGGGACAGGATCTTCCTACAATGAGCAGTTCTTC. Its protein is CASSGTGSSYNEQFF.

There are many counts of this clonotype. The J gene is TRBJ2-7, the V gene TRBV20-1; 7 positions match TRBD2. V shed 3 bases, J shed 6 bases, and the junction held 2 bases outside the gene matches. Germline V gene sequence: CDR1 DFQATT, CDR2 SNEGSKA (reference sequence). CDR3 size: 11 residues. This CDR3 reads CSASGLGEQYF. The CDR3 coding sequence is TGCAGTGCTAGCGGACTAGGCGAGCAGTACTTC.

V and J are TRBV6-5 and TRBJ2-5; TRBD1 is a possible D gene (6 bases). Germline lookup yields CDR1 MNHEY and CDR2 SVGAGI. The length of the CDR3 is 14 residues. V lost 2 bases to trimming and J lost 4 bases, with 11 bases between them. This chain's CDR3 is CASSYTDRRETQYF. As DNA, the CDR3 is TGTGCCAGCAGTTACACCGACAGGCGAGAGACCCAGTACTTC.

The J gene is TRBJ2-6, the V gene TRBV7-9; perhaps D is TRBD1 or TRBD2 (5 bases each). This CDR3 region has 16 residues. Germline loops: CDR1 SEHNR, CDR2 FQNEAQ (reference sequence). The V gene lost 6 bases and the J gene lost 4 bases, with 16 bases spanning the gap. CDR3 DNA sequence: TGTGCCAGCAGTTCGTACACGGGGACGGGGGCCAACGTCCTGACTTTC. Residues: CASSSYTGTGANVLTF.

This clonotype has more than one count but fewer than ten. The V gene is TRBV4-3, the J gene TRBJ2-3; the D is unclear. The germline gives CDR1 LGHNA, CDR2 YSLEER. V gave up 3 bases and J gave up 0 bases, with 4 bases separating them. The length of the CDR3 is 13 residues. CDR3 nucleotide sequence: TGCGCCAGCAGCCAGAGTAGCACAGATACGCAGTATTTT. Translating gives CASSQSSTDTQYF.

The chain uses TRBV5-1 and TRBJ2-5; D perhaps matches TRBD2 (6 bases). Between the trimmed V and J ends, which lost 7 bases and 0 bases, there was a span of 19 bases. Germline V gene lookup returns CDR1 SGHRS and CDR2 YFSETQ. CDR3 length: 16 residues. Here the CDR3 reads CASGGELAVYQETQYF. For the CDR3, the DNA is TGCGCCAGCGGCGGGGAACTAGCCGTGTACCAAGAGACCCAGTACTTC.

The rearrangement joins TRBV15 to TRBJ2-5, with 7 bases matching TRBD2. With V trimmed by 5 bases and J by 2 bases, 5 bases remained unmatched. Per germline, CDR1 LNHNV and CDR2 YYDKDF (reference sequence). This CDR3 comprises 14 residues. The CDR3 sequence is CATSRLGGQETQYF. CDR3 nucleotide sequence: TGTGCCACCAGCCGTCTGGGGGGGCAAGAGACCCAGTACTTC.